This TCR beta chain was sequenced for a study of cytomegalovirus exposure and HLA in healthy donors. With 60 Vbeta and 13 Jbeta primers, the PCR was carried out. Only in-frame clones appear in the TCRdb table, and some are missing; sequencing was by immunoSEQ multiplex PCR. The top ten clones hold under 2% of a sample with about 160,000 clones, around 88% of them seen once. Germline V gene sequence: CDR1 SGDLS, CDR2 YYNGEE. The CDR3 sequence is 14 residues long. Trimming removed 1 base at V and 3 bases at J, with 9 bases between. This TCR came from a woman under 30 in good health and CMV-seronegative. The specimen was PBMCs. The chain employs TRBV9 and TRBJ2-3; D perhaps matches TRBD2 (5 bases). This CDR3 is CASSVYEGTDTQYF. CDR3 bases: TGTGCCAGCAGCGTATATGAGGGTACAGATACGCAGTATTTT.